This T cell receptor (beta chain) emerged from a study of shared clonotypes between healthy human individuals. The study's findings and limits: Rarefaction showed that sequencing of sorted subsets was incomplete (despite large depth). Naive CD4 clonotype sharing across several donors was around 5%.

Replicate PCRs run on sorted subsets employed 200 ng DNA, 30,000 to 35,000 T cell genomes. Only in-frame clones appear in the TCRdb table, and some are missing; sequencing was by immunoSEQ multiplex PCR. The sample records under 300,000 clones, 60% to 80% being singletons. Trimming shortened V by 5 bases and J by 4 bases, and 15 bases separated the two germline ends. Germline lookup yields CDR1 SEHNR and CDR2 FQNEAQ (reference sequence). The CDR3 has 14 residues. Comment on this clone: What it recognizes is unknown.

The clonotype comes from a man aged 25 to 45 in good health. The V call is TRBV7-9, the J call TRBJ2-7; weak D call: TRBD2 (7 bases). Sequenced sample: memory CD4+ T cells sorted from blood. Regarding subset: CD45RA-negative fraction. CDR3 residues: CASSDRGGGYEQYF. The CDR3 bases are TGTGCCAGCAGCGACCGGGGAGGGGGATACGAGCAGTACTTC.